The clone carrying this T cell receptor beta chain was detected a few times. The antigen is not known. Time point denoted: late sampling 161 to 241 days after vaccination in three convalescent patients. Positive PCR dates covered March to December 2020, before US Alpha, Beta and Delta variants. Using its own MiXCR run on the PCR reads, TCRdb lists one record per CDR3 protein. The repertoire holds 25,000 or so distinct CDR3 sequences, with roughly 50% as singletons. This entry belongs to a study of vaccination and CD4 T cells after COVID-19. Study-wide findings and caveats: The analysis of convalescent patients involved relatively few individuals and lacked early post-infection timepoints.

Trimming pared 6 bases from V and 5 bases from J, leaving 8 bases between. From germline, CDR1 is MNHNS and CDR2 SASEGT. This CDR3 region has 11 residues. The clonotype was recovered from a human donor who had recovered from COVID-19. Sequencing used CD4+ T cells from blood, obtained about 7 months after SARS-CoV-2 vaccination. The gene calls are TRBV6-1 and TRBJ2-7; the D gene could be TRBD1 or TRBD2 (6 bases each). In DNA, the CDR3 is TGTGCCAGCAGCCGGGGGCACGAGCAGTACTTC. Its translation is CASSRGHEQYF.